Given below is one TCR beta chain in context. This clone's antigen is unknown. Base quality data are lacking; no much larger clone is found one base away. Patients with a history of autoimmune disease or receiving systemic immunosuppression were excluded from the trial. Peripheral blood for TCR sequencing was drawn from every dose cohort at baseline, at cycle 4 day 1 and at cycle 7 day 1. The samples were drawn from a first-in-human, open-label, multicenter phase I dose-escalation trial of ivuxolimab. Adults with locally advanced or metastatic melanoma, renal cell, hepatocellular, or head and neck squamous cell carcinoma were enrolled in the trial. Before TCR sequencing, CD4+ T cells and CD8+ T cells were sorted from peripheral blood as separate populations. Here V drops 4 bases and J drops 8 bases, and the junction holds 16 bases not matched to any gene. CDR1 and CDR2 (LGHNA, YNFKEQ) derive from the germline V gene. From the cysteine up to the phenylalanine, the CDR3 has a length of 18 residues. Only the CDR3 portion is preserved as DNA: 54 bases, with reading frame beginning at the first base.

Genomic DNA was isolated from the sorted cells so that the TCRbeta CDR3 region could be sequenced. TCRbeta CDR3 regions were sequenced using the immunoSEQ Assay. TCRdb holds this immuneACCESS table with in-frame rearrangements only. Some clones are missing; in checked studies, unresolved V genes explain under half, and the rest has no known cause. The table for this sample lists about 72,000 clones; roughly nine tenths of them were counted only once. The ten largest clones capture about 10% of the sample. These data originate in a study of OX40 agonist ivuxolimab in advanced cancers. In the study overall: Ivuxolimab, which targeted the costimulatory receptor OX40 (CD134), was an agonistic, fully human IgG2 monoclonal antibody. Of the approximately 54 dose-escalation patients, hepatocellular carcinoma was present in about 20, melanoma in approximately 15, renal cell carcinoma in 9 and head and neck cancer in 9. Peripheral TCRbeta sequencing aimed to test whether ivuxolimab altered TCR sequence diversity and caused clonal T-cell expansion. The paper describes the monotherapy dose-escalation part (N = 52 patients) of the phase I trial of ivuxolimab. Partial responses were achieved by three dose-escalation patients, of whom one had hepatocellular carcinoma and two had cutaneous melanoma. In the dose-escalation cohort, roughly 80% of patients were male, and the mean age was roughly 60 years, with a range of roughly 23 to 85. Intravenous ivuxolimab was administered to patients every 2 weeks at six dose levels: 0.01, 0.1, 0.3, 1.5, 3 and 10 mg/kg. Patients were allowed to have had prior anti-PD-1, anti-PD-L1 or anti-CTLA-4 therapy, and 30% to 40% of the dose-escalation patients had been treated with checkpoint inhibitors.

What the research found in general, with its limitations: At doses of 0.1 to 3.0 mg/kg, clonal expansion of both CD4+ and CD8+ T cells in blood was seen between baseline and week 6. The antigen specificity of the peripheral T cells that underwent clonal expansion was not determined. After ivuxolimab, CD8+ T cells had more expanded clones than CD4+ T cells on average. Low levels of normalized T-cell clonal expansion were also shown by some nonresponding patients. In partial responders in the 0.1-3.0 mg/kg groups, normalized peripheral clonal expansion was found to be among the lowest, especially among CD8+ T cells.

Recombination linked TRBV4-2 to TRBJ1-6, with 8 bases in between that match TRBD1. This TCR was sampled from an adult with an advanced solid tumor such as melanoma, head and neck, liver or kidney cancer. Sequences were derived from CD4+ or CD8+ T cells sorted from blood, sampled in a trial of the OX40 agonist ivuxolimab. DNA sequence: TGTGCCAGCAGCCCAGTCAACCCAGGGGGCTCGAATGATTCACCCCTCCACTTT. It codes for CASSPVNPGGSNDSPLHF.